The 15 T cell receptor beta chains presented below share a single source sample, sequenced in a study of patients and donors after allogeneic stem cell transplantation (dated by TCRdb to 2018 to 2021). The method was RT-PCR. Sequencing used a NextSeq 550. TCRdb handled the public reads itself, with Q25 trimming in fastp and clone calling in MiXCR, and kept productive beta chains. Every distinct CDR3 protein forms one entry, paired with its most common genes and DNA. In all, the sample holds about 16,000 distinct CDR3 sequences, and roughly a quarter of those were seen once. Around 33% of the sample is taken by the ten largest. Sample: blood, either unsorted or a sorted T cell fraction (not recorded which). The receptors here all came from a human donor who was either an allogeneic HSCT recipient or a stem cell or donor lymphocyte infusion donor (not recorded which). It is not recorded whose cells these are; they may come from a transplant donor.

This chain connects TRBV11-2 to TRBJ2-3; TRBD2 aligns across 8 bases. The ends lost 7 bases at V and 3 bases at J; junction bases unmatched: 12. From germline, CDR1 is SGHAT and CDR2 FQNNGV. The CDR3 sequence is 16 residues long. The CDR3 is CASKPGGGPGTDTQYF. CDR3 nucleotide sequence: TGTGCCAGCAAACCTGGCGGGGGGCCAGGGACAGATACGCAGTATTTT.

This clonotype was observed a few times. The V gene is TRBV28, the J gene TRBJ1-1; weak D call: TRBD1 (6 bases). V was cut by 4 bases and J by 3 bases, with 12 bases left in between. The CDR3 is 14 residues long. Germline assignment: CDR1 MDHEN and CDR2 SYDVKM. The CDR3 sequence: CASSSSDRYTEAFF. The CDR3 DNA follows: TGTGCCAGCAGTTCCTCAGACAGGTACACTGAAGCTTTCTTT.

CDR3 sequence reads: CASSRTGASGYTF. In nucleotides, the CDR3 is TGCGCCAGCAGCCGGACAGGGGCGTCTGGCTACACCTTC. This chain joins TRBV4-1 and TRBJ1-2, with 9 bases matching TRBD1. The CDR3 consists of 13 residues. J lost 7 bases, V lost 4 bases, and 4 bases had no gene match. CDR1 MGHRA and CDR2 YSYEKL come from the germline V gene.

This CDR3 is CASSRQGAKEQYF. CDR3 coding DNA: TGTGCCAGCAGCAGACAGGGGGCGAAGGAGCAGTACTTC. The chain recombines TRBV5-6 with TRBJ2-7, with TRBD1 matching 10 bases. The CDR3 runs to 13 residues. Germline V CDR1 and CDR2: SGHDT, YYEEEE. The V segment lost 4 bases and the J segment 7 bases; nucleotides outside the gene matches: 5.

V gene TRBV18 combines with J gene TRBJ1-6, with a weak D call TRBD1 (5 bases). This CDR3 has 14 residues. The V gene lost 3 bases and the J gene lost 8 bases, with 11 bases spanning the gap. The germline CDR1 and CDR2 sequences are KGHSH and LQKENI. The CDR3 DNA is TGTGCCAGCTCACCTCTCGACAGTCATTCACCCCTCCACTTT. This translates into CASSPLDSHSPLHF.

The table lists this clonotype with a few counts. The V and J genes are TRBV5-1 and TRBJ1-2; D is unresolved. This CDR3 is 11 amino acids long. Germline loops: CDR1 SGHRS, CDR2 YFSETQ. V lost 3 bases, J lost 8 bases, and 8 bases lay in between. The CDR3 DNA reads as TGCGCCAGCAGCTCCAACCGAGGCTACACCTTC. Amino acid sequence: CASSSNRGYTF.

This clonotype has a handful of counts. The chain couples TRBV24-1 to TRBJ2-1, with 9 bases identical to TRBD1. With 1 base clipped from V and 6 bases from J, the junction kept 15 bases outside the gene matches. CDR1 KGHDR and CDR2 SFDVKD come from the germline V gene. The CDR3 length is 19 residues. The CDR3 DNA reads TGTGCCACCAGTGATTTAGGGGGACAGGGAAATTCACAAGGCAATGAGCAGTTCTTC. This encodes CATSDLGGQGNSQGNEQFF.

This clonotype rates as medium-sized (0.01 to 0.1%). The V gene is TRBV4-3, the J gene TRBJ1-1, with 7 bases aligning to TRBD1. Trimming cost V 1 base and J 6 bases; bases outside gene matches: 5. CDR1 and CDR2 from the germline V gene are LGHNA and YSLEER. The CDR3 runs to 14 residues. DNA for the CDR3: TGCGCCAGCAGCCAAGTACAGGGGCAGGCTGAAGCTTTCTTT. Encoded protein: CASSQVQGQAEAFF.

The V call is TRBV20-1, the J call TRBJ1-1, with D maybe TRBD1 (5 bases). This CDR3 region has 14 residues. Looked up from germline, CDR1 is DFQATT and CDR2 is SNEGSKA (reference sequence). In DNA, the CDR3 is TGCAGGGTGGAGCAGGGAGAGGTGAACACTGAAGCTTTCTTT. Translation: CRVEQGEVNTEAFF.

This chain connects TRBV9 to TRBJ1-1, with D maybe TRBD1 (6 bases). Trimming cost V 0 bases and J 0 bases, with 12 bases left between them. The germline gives CDR1 SGDLS, CDR2 YYNGEE. CDR3 length equals 16 residues. The CDR3 bases are TGTGCCAGCAGCGTAGGGGGACAACAAATGAACACTGAAGCTTTCTTT. Translated, it gives CASSVGGQQMNTEAFF.

This clonotype has a handful of counts. The CDR3 is CASNLRDSYGYTF. In nucleotides, the CDR3 is TGTGCCTCTAACCTCCGGGACAGCTATGGCTACACCTTC. V gene TRBV30 combines with J gene TRBJ1-2; 7 nucleotides agree with TRBD1. The CDR3 is made up of 13 amino acids. Losses at the gene ends were 7 bases for V and 4 bases for J; bases not matched to a gene: 9. Per the germline V gene, CDR1 is GTSNPN and CDR2 is SVGIG (reference sequence). Filled out from reference TRBV30 and TRBJ1-2, the complete variable domain reads SQTIHQWPATLVQPVGSPLSLECTVEGTSNPNLYWYRQAAGRGLQLLFYSVGIGQISSEVPQNLSASRPQDRQFILSSKKLLLSDSGFYLCASNLRDSYGYTFGSGTRLTVV.

This clonotype was detected only a few times. The CDR3 reads CASSLQTGGPQYF. CDR3 nucleotides: TGTGCCAGCAGCCTACAGACAGGGGGCCCGCAGTACTTC. The chain couples TRBV4-2 to TRBJ2-7; 10 nucleotides align to TRBD1. After removal of 4 bases from V and 9 bases from J, the junction contained 6 bases not matched to a gene. CDR3 length: 13 amino acids. Germline V gene sequence: CDR1 LGHNA, CDR2 YNFKEQ.

The table lists this clonotype with a few counts. The chain carries TRBV2 and TRBJ1-2; D is perhaps TRBD1 (6 bases). Trimming removed 4 bases from V and 5 bases from J, with 8 bases in between. Per the germline V gene, CDR1 is SNHLY and CDR2 is FYNNEI. The length of the CDR3 is 12 residues. CDR3 region: CASSARGYGYTF. The CDR3 coding sequence is TGTGCCAGCAGTGCCAGGGGTTATGGCTACACCTTC.

The chain recombines TRBV27 with TRBJ1-6; D gene ambiguous. This CDR3 spans 13 amino acids. Trimming left V 3 bases short and J 11 bases short, with 11 bases between. Germline V gene lookup returns CDR1 MNHEY and CDR2 SMNVEV (reference sequence). For the CDR3, the DNA is TGTGCCAGCAGTTTCATGGTACGGGCACCCCTCCACTTT. This gives the protein CASSFMVRAPLHF.

This clonotype came up a few times. The V gene is TRBV6-4, the J gene TRBJ2-3; TRBD2 matches 9 bases. The CDR3 loop spans 15 amino acids. J gave up 2 bases and V 3 bases, and 3 bases lay outside the gene matches. Germline V CDR1 and CDR2: MRHNA, SNTAGT. CDR3 residues: CASSEAGGITDTQYF. CDR3 nucleotides: TGTGCCAGCAGTGAGGCGGGGGGGATCACAGATACGCAGTATTTT.